This TCR beta chain was captured by sequencing in a study of cytomegalovirus exposure and HLA in healthy donors. PCR was performed using 60 Vbeta and 13 Jbeta primers. Data came from immunoSEQ multiplex PCR; TCRdb stores just in-frame clones and leaves some out. The sample gives roughly 140,000 clones, 82% of which show up once; approximately 9.7% is in the top ten. Germline V CDR1 and CDR2: MDHEN, SYDVKM. V was trimmed by 6 bases and J by 12 bases, leaving 12 bases between them. CDR3 length equals 11 residues. Sequencing was carried out using PBMCs. The clonotype comes from a woman between 55 and 75 years old in good health and CMV-seropositive. V and J are TRBV28 and TRBJ2-1, with D perhaps TRBD1 (5 bases). CDR3 amino acids: CASSLTQGQFF. CDR3 nucleotides: TGTGCCAGCAGCCTAACCCAGGGGCAGTTCTTC.